This is a list of T cell receptor beta chains from one sample in a study of T cell responses to AZD1222 COVID-19 vaccine. Assay used: immunoSEQ multiplex PCR; TCRdb lists only in-frame clones, some missing. The table lists 95,000 to 110,000 clones, over 90% of them singletons. Sequencing used peripheral blood, obtained on day 0 of AZD1222 vaccination. The receptors were sampled from an adult in good health. Each CDR3 is given with its conserved first and last residue. Each record gives: J gene, V gene, D gene, CDR3 protein, CDR3 DNA. The D gene is left open where the match is weak.

J gene: TRBJ1-2
V gene: TRBV25-1
D gene: TRBD1
CDR3 protein: CASSEPTGQASGYTF
CDR3 DNA: TGTGCCAGCAGTGAACCCACAGGACAGGCCAGTGGCTACACCTTC

J gene: TRBJ2-1
V gene: TRBV28
D gene: NA
CDR3 protein: CASSFRAGSSYNEQFF
CDR3 DNA: TGTGCCAGCAGTTTCAGGGCGGGAAGTTCCTACAATGAGCAGTTCTTC

J gene: TRBJ1-2
V gene: TRBV29-1
D gene: TRBD1
CDR3 protein: CSIKISPGQGAREGYTF
CDR3 DNA: TGCAGCATAAAGATCTCGCCGGGACAGGGGGCGCGTGAGGGCTACACCTTC

J gene: TRBJ2-2
V gene: TRBV18
D gene: NA
CDR3 protein: CASSPTTADTGELFF
CDR3 DNA: TGTGCCAGCTCCCCGACAACGGCGGACACCGGGGAGCTGTTTTTT

J gene: TRBJ1-5
V gene: TRBV28
D gene: NA
CDR3 protein: CASSLWLGFMALSGAHSNQPQHF
CDR3 DNA: TGTGCCAGCAGTTTATGGTTGGGCTTTATGGCACTTTCAGGGGCCCATAGCAATCAGCCCCAGCATTTT

J gene: TRBJ2-2
V gene: TRBV7-9
D gene: NA
CDR3 protein: CASSLTRGELFF
CDR3 DNA: TGTGCCAGCAGCTTAACTCGCGGGGAGCTGTTTTTT

J gene: TRBJ1-1
V gene: TRBV19
D gene: NA
CDR3 protein: CASSIGGTRVNEAFF
CDR3 DNA: TGTGCCAGTAGTATAGGCGGGACACGAGTTAATGAAGCTTTCTTT

J gene: TRBJ1-4
V gene: TRBV2
D gene: NA
CDR3 protein: CASNLGTATNEKLFF
CDR3 DNA: TGTGCCAGCAACCTGGGGACGGCAACTAATGAAAAACTGTTTTTT

J gene: TRBJ1-1
V gene: TRBV30
D gene: NA
CDR3 protein: CAWRSASWKNTEAFF
CDR3 DNA: TGTGCCTGGAGATCGGCGTCCTGGAAGAACACTGAAGCTTTCTTT

J gene: TRBJ2-1
V gene: TRBV7-9
D gene: NA
CDR3 protein: CASSLDGEQFF
CDR3 DNA: TGTGCCAGCAGCTTAGATGGTGAGCAGTTCTTC